These T cell receptor beta chains were read from a single sample in a study of early T cells in non-severe SARS-CoV-2 infection. TCRdb reanalysed the 5' RACE reads using MiXCR and keeps one entry per CDR3 protein. The table includes tens of thousands of distinct CDR3 sequences, over 12% detected once. The sample consisted of whole blood. Receptors originate from an adult who was a healthcare worker with PCR-confirmed SARS-CoV-2 infection or an uninfected control (not recorded which). Each CDR3 is given with its conserved first and last residue.

V gene: TRBV9
CDR3 protein: CASSVKSNTEAFF

V gene: TRBV19
CDR3 protein: CASSPGLAGGLYEQYF

V gene: TRBV5-1
CDR3 protein: CASSLGGNSPLHF

V gene: TRBV5-6
CDR3 protein: CASSLPSGGTLTQYF

V gene: TRBV11-2
CDR3 protein: CASSITGGRVTGELFF

V gene: TRBV29-1
CDR3 protein: CSVEYVGEQYF

V gene: TRBV7-3
CDR3 protein: CASSLTPQGTNSPLHF

V gene: TRBV2
CDR3 protein: CASSDRQGVKQPQHF

V gene: TRBV5-5
CDR3 protein: CASSFGQTSPSLHF

V gene: TRBV10-2
CDR3 protein: CASRTSGGPDTQYF

V gene: TRBV18
CDR3 protein: CASSPPVTQETQYF

V gene: TRBV30
CDR3 protein: CAWIRLAGGGEQFF

V gene: TRBV7-9
CDR3 protein: CASSLTKEQYF

V gene: TRBV11-2
CDR3 protein: CASSSDREDTEAFF

V gene: TRBV3-1
CDR3 protein: CASSRTGEGWYGYTF

V gene: TRBV5-4
CDR3 protein: CASSFAGTGGAYGYTF

V gene: TRBV11-2
CDR3 protein: CASSWEAFQETQYF

V gene: TRBV7-9
CDR3 protein: CASSLGPNEKLFF

V gene: TRBV7-9
CDR3 protein: CASSPGTVNTGELFF

V gene: TRBV29-1
CDR3 protein: CSVQQGYTDTQYF

V gene: TRBV7-9
CDR3 protein: CASSLAQDRPYF

V gene: TRBV2
CDR3 protein: CASSAQFF

V gene: TRBV14
CDR3 protein: CASSQEGTGSYEQYF